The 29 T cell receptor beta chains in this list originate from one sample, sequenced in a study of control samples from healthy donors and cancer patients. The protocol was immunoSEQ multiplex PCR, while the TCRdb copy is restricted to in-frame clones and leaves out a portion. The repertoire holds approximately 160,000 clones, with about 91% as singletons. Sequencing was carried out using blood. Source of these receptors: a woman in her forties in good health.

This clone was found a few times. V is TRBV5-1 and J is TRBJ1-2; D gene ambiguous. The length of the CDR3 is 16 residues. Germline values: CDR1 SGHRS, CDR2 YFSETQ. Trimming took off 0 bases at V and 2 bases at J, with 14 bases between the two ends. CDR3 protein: CASSLDAGTWNYGYTF. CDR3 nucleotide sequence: TGCGCCAGCAGCTTGGATGCGGGCACCTGGAACTATGGCTACACCTTC.

CDR3 DNA sequence: TGTGCCAGCTCAGGGCTAGGCCAAGATACGCAGTATTTT. This gives the protein CASSGLGQDTQYF. The chain joins TRBV18 to TRBJ2-3; D not certain. The CDR3 runs 13 residues. Per the germline V gene, CDR1 is KGHSH and CDR2 is LQKENI. Trimming cost V 5 bases and J 5 bases, with 11 bases left between them.

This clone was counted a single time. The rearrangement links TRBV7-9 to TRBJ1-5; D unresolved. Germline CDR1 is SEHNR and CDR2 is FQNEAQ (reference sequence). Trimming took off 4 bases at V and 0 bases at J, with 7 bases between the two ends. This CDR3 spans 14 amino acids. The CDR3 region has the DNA TGTGCCAGCAGCTGGGGAAATAGCAATCAGCCCCAGCATTTT. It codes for CASSWGNSNQPQHF.

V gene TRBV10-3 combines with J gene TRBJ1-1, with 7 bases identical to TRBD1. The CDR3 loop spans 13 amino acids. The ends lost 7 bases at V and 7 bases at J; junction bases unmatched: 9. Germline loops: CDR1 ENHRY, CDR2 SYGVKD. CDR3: CAINSGTVNEAFF. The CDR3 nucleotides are TGTGCCATCAACTCTGGGACAGTTAATGAAGCTTTCTTT.

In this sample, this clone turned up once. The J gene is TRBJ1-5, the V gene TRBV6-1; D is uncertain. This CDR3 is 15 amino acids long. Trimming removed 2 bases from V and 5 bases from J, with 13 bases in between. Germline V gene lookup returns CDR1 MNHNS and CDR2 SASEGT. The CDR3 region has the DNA TGTGCCAGCAGTGAACCCGGGAGTTGGCATCAGCCCCAGCATTTT. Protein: CASSEPGSWHQPQHF.

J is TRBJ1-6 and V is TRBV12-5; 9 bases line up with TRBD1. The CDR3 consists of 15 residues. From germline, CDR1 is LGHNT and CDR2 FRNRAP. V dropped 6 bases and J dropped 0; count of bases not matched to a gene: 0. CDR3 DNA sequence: TGTGCTAGTGGGGACAGGGGCTCCTATAATTCACCCCTCCACTTT. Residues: CASGDRGSYNSPLHF.

The CDR3 DNA is TGCGCCAGCAGCTTGGGGTACGGAGCGAACACTGAAGCTTTCTTT. Protein: CASSLGYGANTEAFF. The genes are TRBV5-1 and TRBJ1-1; D is unclear. Germline V gives CDR1 SGHRS, CDR2 YFSETQ. There are 15 residues in the CDR3. V shed 0 bases and J shed 1 base, with 10 bases lying between them.

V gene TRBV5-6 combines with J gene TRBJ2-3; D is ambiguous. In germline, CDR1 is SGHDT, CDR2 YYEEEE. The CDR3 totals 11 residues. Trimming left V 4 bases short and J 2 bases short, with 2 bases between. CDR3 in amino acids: CASSTTDTQYF. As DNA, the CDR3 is TGTGCCAGCAGCACCACAGATACGCAGTATTTT.

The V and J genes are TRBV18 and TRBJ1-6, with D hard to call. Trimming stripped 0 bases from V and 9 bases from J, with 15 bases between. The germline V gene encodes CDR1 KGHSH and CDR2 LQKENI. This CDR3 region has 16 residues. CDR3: CASSPPAGFSGSPLHF. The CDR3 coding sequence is TGTGCCAGCTCACCACCGGCTGGGTTTAGCGGTTCACCCCTCCACTTT.

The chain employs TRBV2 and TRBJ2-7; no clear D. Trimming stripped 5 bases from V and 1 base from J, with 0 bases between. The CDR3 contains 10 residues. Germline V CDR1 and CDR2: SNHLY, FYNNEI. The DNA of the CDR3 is TGTGCCAGCAGTTCCTACGAGCAGTACTTC. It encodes CASSSYEQYF.

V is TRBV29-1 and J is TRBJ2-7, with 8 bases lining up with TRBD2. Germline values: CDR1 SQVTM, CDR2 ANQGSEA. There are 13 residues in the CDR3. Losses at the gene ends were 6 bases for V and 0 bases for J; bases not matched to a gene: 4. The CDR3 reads CSVVAGTSYEQYF. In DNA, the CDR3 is TGCAGCGTGGTAGCGGGGACCTCCTACGAGCAGTACTTC.

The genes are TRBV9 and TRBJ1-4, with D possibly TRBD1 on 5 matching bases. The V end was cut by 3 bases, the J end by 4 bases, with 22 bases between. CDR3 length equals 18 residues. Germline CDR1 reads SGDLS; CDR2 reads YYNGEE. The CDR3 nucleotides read TGTGCCAGCAGCGGTGGTAGGGGCCACCTCGAAATTAATGAAAAACTGTTTTTT. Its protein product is CASSGGRGHLEINEKLFF.

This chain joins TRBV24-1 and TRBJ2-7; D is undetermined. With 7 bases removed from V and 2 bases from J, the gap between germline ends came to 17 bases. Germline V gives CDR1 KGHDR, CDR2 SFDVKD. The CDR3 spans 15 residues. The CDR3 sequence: CATRLAGRITYEQYF. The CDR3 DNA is TGTGCCACCAGATTGGCAGGACGGATCACCTACGAGCAGTACTTC.

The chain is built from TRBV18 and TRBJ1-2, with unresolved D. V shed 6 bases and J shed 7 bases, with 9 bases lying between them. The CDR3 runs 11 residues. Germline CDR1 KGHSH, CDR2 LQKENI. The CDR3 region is CASSRGRGYTF. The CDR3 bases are TGTGCCAGCTCCCGTGGTCGTGGCTACACCTTC.

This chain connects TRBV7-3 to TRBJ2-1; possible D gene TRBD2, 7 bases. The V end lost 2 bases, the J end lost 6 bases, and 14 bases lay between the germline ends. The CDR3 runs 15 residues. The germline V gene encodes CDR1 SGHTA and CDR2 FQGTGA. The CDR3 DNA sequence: TGTGCCAGCAGCTTAGTACGGGGGGCGTCCAATGAGCAGTTCTTC. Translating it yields CASSLVRGASNEQFF.

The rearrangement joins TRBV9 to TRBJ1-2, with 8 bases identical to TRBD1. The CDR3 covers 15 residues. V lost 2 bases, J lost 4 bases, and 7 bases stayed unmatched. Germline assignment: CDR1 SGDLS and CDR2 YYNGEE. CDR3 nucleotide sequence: TGTGCCAGCAGCGTTGAAACAGGGGGTACCTATGGCTACACCTTC. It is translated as CASSVETGGTYGYTF.

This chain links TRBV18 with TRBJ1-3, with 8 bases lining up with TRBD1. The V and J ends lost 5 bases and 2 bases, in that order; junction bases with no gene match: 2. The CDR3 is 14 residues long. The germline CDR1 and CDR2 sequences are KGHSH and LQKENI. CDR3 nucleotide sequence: TGTGCCAGCTCATCGACAGGGGCTGGAAACACCATATATTTT. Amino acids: CASSSTGAGNTIYF.

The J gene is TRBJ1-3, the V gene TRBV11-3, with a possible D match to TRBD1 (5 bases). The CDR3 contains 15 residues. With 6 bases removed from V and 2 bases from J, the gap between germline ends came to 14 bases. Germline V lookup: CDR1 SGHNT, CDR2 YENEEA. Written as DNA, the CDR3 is TGTGCCAGCAGAATGGGGCGGGTACCTGGAAACACCATATATTTT. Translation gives CASRMGRVPGNTIYF.

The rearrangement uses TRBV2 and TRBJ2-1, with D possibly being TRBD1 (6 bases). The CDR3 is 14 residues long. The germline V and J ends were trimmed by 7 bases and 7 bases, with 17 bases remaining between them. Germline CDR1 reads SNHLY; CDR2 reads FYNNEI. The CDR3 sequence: CASTLGGDLNEQFF. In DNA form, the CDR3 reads TGTGCCAGCACGCTAGGGGGAGATTTGAATGAGCAGTTCTTC.

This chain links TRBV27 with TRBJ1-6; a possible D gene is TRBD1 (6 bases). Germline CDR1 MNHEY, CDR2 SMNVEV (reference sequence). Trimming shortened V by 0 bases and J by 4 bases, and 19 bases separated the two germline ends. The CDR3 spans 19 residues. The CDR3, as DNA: TGTGCCAGCAGTTTATCTTCAGGGGTTGTTAATTCGTATAATTCACCCCTCCACTTT. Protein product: CASSLSSGVVNSYNSPLHF.

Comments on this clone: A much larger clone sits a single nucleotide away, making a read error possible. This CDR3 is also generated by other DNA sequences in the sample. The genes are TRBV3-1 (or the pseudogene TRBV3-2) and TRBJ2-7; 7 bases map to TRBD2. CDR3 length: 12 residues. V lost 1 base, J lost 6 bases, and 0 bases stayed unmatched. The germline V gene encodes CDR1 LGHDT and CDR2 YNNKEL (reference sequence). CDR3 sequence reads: CASSQAGGEQYF. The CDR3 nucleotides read TGTGCCAGCAGCCAAGCGGGGGGCGAGCAGTACTTC.

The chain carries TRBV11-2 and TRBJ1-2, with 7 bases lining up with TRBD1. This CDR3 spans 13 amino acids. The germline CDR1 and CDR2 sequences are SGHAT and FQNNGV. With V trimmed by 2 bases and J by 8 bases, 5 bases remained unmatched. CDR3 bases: TGTGCCAGCAGCTTAATCAAAGGGGGCGGCTACACCTTC. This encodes CASSLIKGGGYTF.

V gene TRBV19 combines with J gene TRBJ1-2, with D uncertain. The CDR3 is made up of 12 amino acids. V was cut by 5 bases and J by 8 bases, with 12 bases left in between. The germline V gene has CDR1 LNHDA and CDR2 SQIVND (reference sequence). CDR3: CASSVNPGGYTF. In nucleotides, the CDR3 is TGTGCCAGTAGTGTTAACCCGGGAGGCTACACCTTC. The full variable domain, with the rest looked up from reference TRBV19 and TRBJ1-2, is DGGITQSPKYLFRKEGQNVTLSCEQNLNHDAMYWYRQDPGQGLRLIYYSQIVNDFQKGDIAEGYSVSREKKESFPLTVTSAQKNPTAFYLCASSVNPGGYTFGSGTRLTVV.

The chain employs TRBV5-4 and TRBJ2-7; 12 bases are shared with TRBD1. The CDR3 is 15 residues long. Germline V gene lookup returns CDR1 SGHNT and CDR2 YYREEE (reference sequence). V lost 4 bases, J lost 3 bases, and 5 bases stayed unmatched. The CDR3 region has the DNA TGTGCCAGCAGCACGGGACAGGGGGCCCTCTACGAGCAGTACTTC. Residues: CASSTGQGALYEQYF.

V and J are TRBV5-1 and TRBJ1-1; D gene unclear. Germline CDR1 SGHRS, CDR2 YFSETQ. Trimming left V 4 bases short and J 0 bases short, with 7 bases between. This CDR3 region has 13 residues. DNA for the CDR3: TGCGCCAGCAGCGTAGCATTGAACACTGAAGCTTTCTTT. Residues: CASSVALNTEAFF. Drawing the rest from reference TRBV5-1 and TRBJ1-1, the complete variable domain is KAGVTQTPRYLIKTRGQQVTLSCSPISGHRSVSWYQQTPGQGLQFLFEYFSETQRNKGNFPGRFSGRQFSNSRSEMNVSTLELGDSALYLCASSVALNTEAFFGQGTRLTVV.

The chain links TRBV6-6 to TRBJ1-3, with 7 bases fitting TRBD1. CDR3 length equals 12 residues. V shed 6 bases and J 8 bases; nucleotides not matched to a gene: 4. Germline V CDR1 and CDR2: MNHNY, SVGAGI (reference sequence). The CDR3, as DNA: TGTGCCAGCAGCCCTACAGGGGACACCATATATTTT. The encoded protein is CASSPTGDTIYF.

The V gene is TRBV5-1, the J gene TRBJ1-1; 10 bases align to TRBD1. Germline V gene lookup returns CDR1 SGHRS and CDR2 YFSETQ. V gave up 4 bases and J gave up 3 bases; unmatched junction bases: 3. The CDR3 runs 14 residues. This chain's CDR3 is CASSATGGHTEAFF. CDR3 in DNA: TGCGCCAGCAGCGCGACAGGGGGCCACACTGAAGCTTTCTTT.

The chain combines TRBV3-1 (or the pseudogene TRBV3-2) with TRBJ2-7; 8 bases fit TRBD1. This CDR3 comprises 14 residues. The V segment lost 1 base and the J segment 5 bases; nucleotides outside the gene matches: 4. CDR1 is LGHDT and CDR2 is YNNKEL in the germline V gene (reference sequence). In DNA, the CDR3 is TGTGCCAGCAGCCAAGCCCTGGACAGGGACGAGCAGTACTTC. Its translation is CASSQALDRDEQYF.

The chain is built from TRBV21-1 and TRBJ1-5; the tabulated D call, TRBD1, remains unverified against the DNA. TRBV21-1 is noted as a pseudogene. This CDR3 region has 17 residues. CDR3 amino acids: CASSKVNRRYSNQPQHF. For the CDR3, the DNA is TGTGCCAGCAGCAAAGTCAACAGGCGTTATAGCAATCAGCCCCAGCATTTT.